A selection of T cell receptor beta chains follows, all from one sample in a study of blood T cell repertoires in COVID-19. Assay used: immunoSEQ multiplex PCR; TCRdb lists only in-frame clones, some missing. Of a few hundred thousand clones in the sample, 70% to 90% are singletons; the top ten hold 1.5% to 2%. Sequencing used PBMCs or T cells enriched from blood (not recorded which). The receptors were sampled from a woman between 50 and 59 years old who had recovered from COVID-19. The conserved cysteine and the conserved F or W are not part of the CDR3 here.

TRBV27 ASSLASAGELF
TRBV5-1 ASSPRTSGGQETQY
TRBV28 ASSLSGRGETQY
TRBV3-1/TRBV3-2 ASSQVHLGANVLT
TRBV7-2 ASSLIEGANGYT
TRBV27 ASSPAKAGHANEQF
TRBV3-1/TRBV3-2 ASSQDVLAGGDEQF
TRBV2 ASQQTNYGYT
TRBV3-1/TRBV3-2 ASSQEAAGRYNEQF
TRBV11-3 ASSLTSGSIYNEQF
TRBV5-6 ASSGTDEQY
TRBV27 ATRTTGAGANVLT
TRBV15 ATSRGQNGNNQETQY
TRBV2 ASIQGTGGGYEQY
TRBV27 ASSLSAWWSTEAF
TRBV6-6 ASSYEKLSNQPQH